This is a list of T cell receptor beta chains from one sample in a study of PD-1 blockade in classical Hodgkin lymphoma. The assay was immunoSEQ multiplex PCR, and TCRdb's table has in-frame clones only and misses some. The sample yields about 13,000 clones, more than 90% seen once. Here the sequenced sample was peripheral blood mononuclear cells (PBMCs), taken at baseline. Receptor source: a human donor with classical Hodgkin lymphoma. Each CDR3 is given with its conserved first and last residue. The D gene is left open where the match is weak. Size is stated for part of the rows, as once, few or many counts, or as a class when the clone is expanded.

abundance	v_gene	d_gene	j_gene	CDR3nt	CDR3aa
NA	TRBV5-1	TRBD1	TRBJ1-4	TGCGCCAGCAGCTTGGGACAGGGGAATGAAAAACTGTTTTTT	CASSLGQGNEKLFF
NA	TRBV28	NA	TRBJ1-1	TGTGCCAGCAGTTTTGTAGGGGTGGGCACTGAAGCTTTCTTT	CASSFVGVGTEAFF
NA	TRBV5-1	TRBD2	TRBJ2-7	TGCGCCAGCAGTCAAAGCGGGGTAGGGAACTACGAGCAGTACTTC	CASSQSGVGNYEQYF
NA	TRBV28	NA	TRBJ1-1	TGTGCCAGCAGACCCGGATTGTGGGGAAACACTGAAGCTTTCTTT	CASRPGLWGNTEAFF
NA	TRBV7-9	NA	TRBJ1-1	TGTGCCAGCAGCAGCCGGGGATCGGTGAACACTGAAGCTTTCTTT	CASSSRGSVNTEAFF
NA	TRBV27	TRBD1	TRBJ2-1	TGTGCCAGCAGGGACAGGATAACCTACAATGAGCAGTTCTTC	CASRDRITYNEQFF
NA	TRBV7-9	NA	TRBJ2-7	TGTGCCAGCAGGGGGTCGGCGGGCTCCTACGAGCAGTACTTC	CASRGSAGSYEQYF
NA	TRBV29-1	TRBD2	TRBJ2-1	TGCAGCGTTGGCCTAGCGGTTTACAATGAGCAGTTCTTC	CSVGLAVYNEQFF
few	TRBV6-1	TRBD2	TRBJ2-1	TGTGCCAGCAGTGAAGAGGCGGGGGGTCCCAATGAGCAGTTCTTC	CASSEEAGGPNEQFF
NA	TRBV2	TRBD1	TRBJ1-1	TGTGCCAGCCATAGGGACAGGGGGTTGAACACTGAAGCTTTCTTT	CASHRDRGLNTEAFF
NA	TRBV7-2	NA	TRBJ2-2	TGTGCCAGCAGCTTCCGACAAACACCGAACACCGGGGAGCTGTTTTTT	CASSFRQTPNTGELFF
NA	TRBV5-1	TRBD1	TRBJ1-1	TGCGCCAGCAGCGTATGGGACAGTGCTACTGAAGCTTTCTTT	CASSVWDSATEAFF
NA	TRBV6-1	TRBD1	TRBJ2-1	TGTGCCAGCAGTGAAGCGGGACAGGGGTACAATGAGCAGTTCTTC	CASSEAGQGYNEQFF
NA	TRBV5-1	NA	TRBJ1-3	TGCGCCAGCAGCTTGGTCGCAGGGGTGAACACCATATATTTT	CASSLVAGVNTIYF
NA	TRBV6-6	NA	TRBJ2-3	TGTGCCAGCAGTTCCCGACAGATTTACAGCACAGATACGCAGTATTTT	CASSSRQIYSTDTQYF
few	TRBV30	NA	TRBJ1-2	TGTGCCTGGAGTCGACAGACTAATGGCTACACCTTC	CAWSRQTNGYTF
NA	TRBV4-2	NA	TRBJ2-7	TGTGCCAGCAGCGAGGACAACTACGAGCAGTACTTC	CASSEDNYEQYF
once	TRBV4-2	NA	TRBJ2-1	TGTGCCAGCAGCCCGCGATCAGGGCCCAATGAGCAGTTCTTC	CASSPRSGPNEQFF
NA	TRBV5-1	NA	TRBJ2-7	TGCGCCAGCAGCCGGGACACCTACGAGCAGTACTTC	CASSRDTYEQYF
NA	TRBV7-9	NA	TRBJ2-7	TGTGCCAGCAGCTTAGTGCCGGAGAGCTCTTACGAGCAGTACTTC	CASSLVPESSYEQYF
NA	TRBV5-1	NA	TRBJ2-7	TGCGCCAGCAGCTTGGAGGCCAACTCCTACGAGCAGTACTTC	CASSLEANSYEQYF
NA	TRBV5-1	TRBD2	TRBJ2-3	TGCGCCAGCAGCTTGATTCCTAGCGGGGGGGGCACAGATACGCAGTATTTT	CASSLIPSGGGTDTQYF
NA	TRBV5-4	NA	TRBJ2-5	TGTGCCAGCAGCTGGTACCAAGAGACCCAGTACTTC	CASSWYQETQYF
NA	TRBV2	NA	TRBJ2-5	TGTGCCAGCAACCAGGAGGGGCGAGTGGAGACCCAGTACTTC	CASNQEGRVETQYF
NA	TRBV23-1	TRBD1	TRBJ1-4	TGCGCCAGCAGTCACCGGGACCGTTCAGGGGGTGGAGAAAAACTGTTTTTT	CASSHRDRSGGGEKLFF
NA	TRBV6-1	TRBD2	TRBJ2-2	TGTGCCAGCACCCCCGCCGGGGCGGGAGCCGGGGAGCTGTTTTTT	CASTPAGAGAGELFF
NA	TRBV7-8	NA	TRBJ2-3	TGTGCCAGCAGCGCTGGAGATACGCAGTATTTT	CASSAGDTQYF
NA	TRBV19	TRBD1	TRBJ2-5	TGTGCCAGTAGTATAGATCCCGGGACAGGCCCCTTAGGGCAAGAGACCCAGTACTTC	CASSIDPGTGPLGQETQYF
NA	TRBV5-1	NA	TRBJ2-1	TGCGCCAGCAGCAAACCGGACTTCAATGAGCAGTTCTTC	CASSKPDFNEQFF
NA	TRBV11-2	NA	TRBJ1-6	TGTGCCAGTCAAGGGGGGCTGAATTCACCCCTCCACTTT	CASQGGLNSPLHF
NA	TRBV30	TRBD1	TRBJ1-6	TGTGCCTGGAGTGTAAACGCAGGGGGACGGAATTCACCCCTCCACTTT	CAWSVNAGGRNSPLHF
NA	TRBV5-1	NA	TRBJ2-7	TGCGCCAGCAGCGTTGACAACTACGAGCAGTACTTC	CASSVDNYEQYF
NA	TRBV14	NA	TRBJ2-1	TGTGCCAGCAGCCAAGAAGGAAGCTCCTACAATGAGCAGTTCTTC	CASSQEGSSYNEQFF
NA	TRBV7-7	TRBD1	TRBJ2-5	TGTGCCAGCAGCTCCGGGACAGGGTCCGTAGAGACCCAGTACTTC	CASSSGTGSVETQYF
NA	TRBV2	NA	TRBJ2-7	TGTGCCAGCAGTGGAGGAGAGTTAACCTACGAGCAGTACTTC	CASSGGELTYEQYF
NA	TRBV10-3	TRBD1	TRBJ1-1	TGTGCCATCAGTGAATACACGGAACAGGGGCGGGCTGAAGCTTTCTTT	CAISEYTEQGRAEAFF
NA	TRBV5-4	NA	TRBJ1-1	TGTGCCAGCAGCGACAGGATTACTGAAGCTTTCTTT	CASSDRITEAFF
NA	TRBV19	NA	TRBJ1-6	TGTGCCAGTAGTGGGGACACTTATAATTCACCCCTCCACTTT	CASSGDTYNSPLHF
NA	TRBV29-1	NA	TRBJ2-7	TGCAGCGTGGCCGGGAGCTCCTACGAGCAGTACTTC	CSVAGSSYEQYF
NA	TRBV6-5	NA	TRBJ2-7	TGTGCCAGCAGTTACCGAACGGAGGGGGCCTACGAGCAGTACTTC	CASSYRTEGAYEQYF
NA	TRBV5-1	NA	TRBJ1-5	TGCGCCAGCAGCCTCGGGTGGGGTGACCCCCAGCATTTT	CASSLGWGDPQHF
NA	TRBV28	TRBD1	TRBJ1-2	TGTGCCAGCAGTTCCTCTAGCACAGGGGGCAGAGGCTACACCTTC	CASSSSSTGGRGYTF
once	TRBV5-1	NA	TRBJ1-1	TGCGCCAGCAGCTTGCTGGGGGTGAACACTGAAGCTTTCTTT	CASSLLGVNTEAFF
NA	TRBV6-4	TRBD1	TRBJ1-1	TGTGCCAGCAGTCCACACGGACAGGGGGCAGGCGCTGAAGCTTTCTTT	CASSPHGQGAGAEAFF
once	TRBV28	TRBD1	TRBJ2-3	TGTGCCAGCAGTTTCGGACAGGGGGGATCTACAGATACGCAGTATTTT	CASSFGQGGSTDTQYF
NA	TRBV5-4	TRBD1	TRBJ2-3	TGTGCCAGCAGCGTAGGACAGGGCACAGATACGCAGTATTTT	CASSVGQGTDTQYF
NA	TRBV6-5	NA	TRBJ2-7	TGTGCCAGCAGACGAACGGGGGATCTCTCCTACGAGCAGTACTTC	CASRRTGDLSYEQYF
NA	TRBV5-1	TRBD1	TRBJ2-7	TGCGCCAGCAGCTTGAGTTTGAGAGGGGGCATTACCTACGAGCAGTACTTC	CASSLSLRGGITYEQYF
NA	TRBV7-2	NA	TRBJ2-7	TGTGCCAGCAGCTTAGGAGGATTCGCGGGCTCCCCGTACGAGCAGTACTTC	CASSLGGFAGSPYEQYF
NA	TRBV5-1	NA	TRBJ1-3	TGCGCCAGCAGCTTAGAGGCAGGGATCTCTGGAAACACCATATATTTT	CASSLEAGISGNTIYF
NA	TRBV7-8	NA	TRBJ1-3	TGTGCCAGCAGCTTATTCGGGCAGGGCCCCACTGGAAACACCATATATTTT	CASSLFGQGPTGNTIYF
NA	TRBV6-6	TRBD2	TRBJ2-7	TGTGCCAGCAGTTACTCTTCTAGCGGGGGTTACGAGCAGTACTTC	CASSYSSSGGYEQYF
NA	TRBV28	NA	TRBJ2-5	TGTGCCAGCAGTTATAGGTCGGGCCAAGAGACCCAGTACTTC	CASSYRSGQETQYF
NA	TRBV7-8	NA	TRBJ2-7	TGTGCCAGCAGCTTAGGCCACGAGGCGTACGAGCAGTACTTC	CASSLGHEAYEQYF
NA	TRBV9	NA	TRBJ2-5	TGTGCCAGCAGCGAGGGGGGGACCCAGTACTTC	CASSEGGTQYF
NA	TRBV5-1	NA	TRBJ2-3	TGCGCCAGCAGCACAACGGGGAGCCGCACAGATACGCAGTATTTT	CASSTTGSRTDTQYF
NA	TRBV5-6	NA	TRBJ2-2	TGTGCCAGCAGCTTGGTGGTTTCCGGGGAGCTGTTTTTT	CASSLVVSGELFF
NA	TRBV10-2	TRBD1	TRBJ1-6	TGCGCCAGCAGAAGGGACAGAAACGGGGGGCAATATAATTCACCCCTCCACTTT	CASRRDRNGGQYNSPLHF
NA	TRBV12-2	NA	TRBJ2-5	TGTGCAAGTCGCCAACCCGATGGACAGGGATTCCAAGAGACCCAGTACTTC	CASRQPDGQGFQETQYF